This entry is about one T cell receptor (beta chain). The data were obtained in a study of identical twins. The CDR3 is made up of 16 amino acids. V trimming: 2 bases; J trimming: 2 bases; junction bases outside the gene matches: 9. Only healthy Caucasians were included as donors. TCRdb called the 5' RACE reads again in MiXCR, with one record for every CDR3 protein. The top ten hold about 0.97% of the sample, which has some 500,000 distinct CDR3 sequences, 14% seen once. These data were also filed under a second study, of yellow fever vaccine responses in identical twins.

The rearrangement joins TRBV12-3 or TRBV12-4 to TRBJ2-7, with 7 positions matching TRBD2. The material sequenced was CD4+ T cells sorted from blood. This clonotype was obtained from a woman between 18 and 30 years old in good health. CDR3 loop: CASSLSLGGVTYEQYF. The CDR3 DNA is TGTGCCAGCAGTTTATCTCTGGGAGGGGTGACCTACGAGCAGTACTTC.